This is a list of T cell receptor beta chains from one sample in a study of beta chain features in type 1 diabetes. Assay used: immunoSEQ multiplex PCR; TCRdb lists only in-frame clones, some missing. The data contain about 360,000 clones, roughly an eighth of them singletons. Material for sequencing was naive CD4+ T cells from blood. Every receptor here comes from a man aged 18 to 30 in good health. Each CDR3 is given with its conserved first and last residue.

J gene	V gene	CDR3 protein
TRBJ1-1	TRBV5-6	CASCQTSSARGTEAFF
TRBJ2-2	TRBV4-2	CASSQGLAGGNTGELFF
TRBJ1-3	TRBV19	CASSTGQTGNTIYF
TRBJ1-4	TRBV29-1	CSAWGDDGEKLFF
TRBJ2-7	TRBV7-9	CASSPGTTEQYF
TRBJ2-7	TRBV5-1	CASSPGTSGRDEQYF
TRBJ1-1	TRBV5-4	CASSLNRDGGEAFF
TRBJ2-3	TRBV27	CASSLADSTDTQYF
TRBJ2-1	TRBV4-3	CASSQEQGAYNEQFF
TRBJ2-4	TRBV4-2	CASSQDRGENIQYF
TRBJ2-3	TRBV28	CASSPQLAGASTDTQYF
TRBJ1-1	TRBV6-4	CASSDPGVREAFF
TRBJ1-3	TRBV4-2	CASSSPRDNFSGNTIYF
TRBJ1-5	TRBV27	CASSLNGINQPQHF